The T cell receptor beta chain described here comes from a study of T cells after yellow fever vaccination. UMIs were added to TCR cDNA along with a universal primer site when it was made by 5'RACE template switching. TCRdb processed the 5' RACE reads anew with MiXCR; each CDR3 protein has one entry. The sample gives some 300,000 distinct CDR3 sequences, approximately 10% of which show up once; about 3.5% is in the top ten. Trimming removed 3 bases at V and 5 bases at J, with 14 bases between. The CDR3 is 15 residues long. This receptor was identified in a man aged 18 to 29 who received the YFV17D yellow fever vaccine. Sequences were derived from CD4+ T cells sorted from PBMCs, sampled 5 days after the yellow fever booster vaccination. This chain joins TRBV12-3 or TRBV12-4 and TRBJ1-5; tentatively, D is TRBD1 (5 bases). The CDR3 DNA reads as TGTGCCAGCAGTTTCCGTCTCTGGGGGGATCAGCCCCAGCATTTT. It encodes CASSFRLWGDQPQHF.